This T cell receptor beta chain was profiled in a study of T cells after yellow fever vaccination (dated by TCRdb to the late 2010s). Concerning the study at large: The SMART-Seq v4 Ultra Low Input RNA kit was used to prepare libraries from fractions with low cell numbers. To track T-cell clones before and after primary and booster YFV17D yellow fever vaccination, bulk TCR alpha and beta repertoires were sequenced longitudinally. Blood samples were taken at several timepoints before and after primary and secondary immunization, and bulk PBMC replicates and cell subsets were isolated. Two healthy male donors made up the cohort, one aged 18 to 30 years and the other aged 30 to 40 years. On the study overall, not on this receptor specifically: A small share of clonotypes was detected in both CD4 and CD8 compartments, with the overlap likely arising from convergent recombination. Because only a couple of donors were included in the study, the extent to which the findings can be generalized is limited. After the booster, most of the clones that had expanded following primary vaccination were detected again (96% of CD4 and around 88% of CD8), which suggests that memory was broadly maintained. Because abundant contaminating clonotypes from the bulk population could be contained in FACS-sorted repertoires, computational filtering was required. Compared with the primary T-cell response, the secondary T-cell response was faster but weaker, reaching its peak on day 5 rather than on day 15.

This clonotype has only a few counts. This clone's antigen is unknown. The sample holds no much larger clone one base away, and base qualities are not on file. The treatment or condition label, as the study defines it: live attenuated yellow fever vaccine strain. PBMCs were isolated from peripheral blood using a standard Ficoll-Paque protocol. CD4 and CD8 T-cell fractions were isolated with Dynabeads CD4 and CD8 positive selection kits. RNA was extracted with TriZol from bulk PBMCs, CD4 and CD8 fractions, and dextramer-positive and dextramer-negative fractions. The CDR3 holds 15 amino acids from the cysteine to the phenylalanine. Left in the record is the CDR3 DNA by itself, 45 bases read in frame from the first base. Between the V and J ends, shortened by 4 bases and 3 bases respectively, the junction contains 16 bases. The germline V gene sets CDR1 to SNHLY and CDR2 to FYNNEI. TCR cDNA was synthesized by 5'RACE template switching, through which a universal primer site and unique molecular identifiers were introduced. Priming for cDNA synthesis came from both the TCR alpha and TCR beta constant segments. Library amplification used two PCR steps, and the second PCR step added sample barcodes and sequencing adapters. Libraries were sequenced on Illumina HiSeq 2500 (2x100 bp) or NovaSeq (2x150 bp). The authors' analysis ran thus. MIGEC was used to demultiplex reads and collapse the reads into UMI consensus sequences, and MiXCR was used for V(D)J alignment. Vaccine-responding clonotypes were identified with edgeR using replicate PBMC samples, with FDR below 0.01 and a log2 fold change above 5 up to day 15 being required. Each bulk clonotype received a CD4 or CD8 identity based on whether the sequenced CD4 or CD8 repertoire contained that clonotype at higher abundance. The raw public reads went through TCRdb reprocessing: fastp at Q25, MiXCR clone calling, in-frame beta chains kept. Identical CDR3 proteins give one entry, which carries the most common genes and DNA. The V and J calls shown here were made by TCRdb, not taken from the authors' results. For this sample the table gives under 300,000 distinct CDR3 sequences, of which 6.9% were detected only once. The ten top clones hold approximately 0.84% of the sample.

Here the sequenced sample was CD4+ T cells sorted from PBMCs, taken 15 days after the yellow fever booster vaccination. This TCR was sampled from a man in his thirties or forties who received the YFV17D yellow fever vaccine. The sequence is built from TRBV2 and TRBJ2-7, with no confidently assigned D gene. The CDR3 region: CASSVSEANFYEQYF. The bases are TGTGCCAGCAGTGTTTCCGAGGCCAACTTCTACGAGCAGTACTTC.